The 5 T cell receptor beta chains below come from one sample, sequenced in a study of long-term antiretroviral therapy in people with HIV. Sequencing used immunoSEQ v3.0 at survey level. Generated by immunoSEQ multiplex PCR, the TCRdb table keeps only in-frame clones and is missing some. The sample includes fewer than 30,000 clones, 75% to 90% of them seen just once. Material: unsorted PBMCs, obtained 2.7 to 2.9 years after starting antiretroviral therapy. The receptor set was obtained from a man younger than 45 with HIV.

The V and J genes are TRBV9 and TRBJ2-3; D possibly corresponds to TRBD2 (6 bases). CDR3 length: 13 residues. The germline V and J ends were trimmed by 3 bases and 3 bases, with 8 bases remaining between them. CDR1 and CDR2 (germline): SGDLS, YYNGEE. The CDR3 nucleotides are TGTGCCAGCAGCGCCGGGACTACAGATACGCAGTATTTT. This translates into CASSAGTTDTQYF.

V gene TRBV2 combines with J gene TRBJ2-7; 9 bases agree with TRBD2. The CDR3 has 15 amino acids. CDR1 is SNHLY, CDR2 FYNNEI, per germline. The V and J ends lost 4 bases and 3 bases, in that order; junction bases with no gene match: 7. CDR3 coding DNA: TGTGCCAGCAGTGCGGCTAGCGGGGTCGACTACGAGCAGTACTTC. Its protein product is CASSAASGVDYEQYF.

This chain joins TRBV7-9 and TRBJ2-3; TRBD2 matches at 7 bases. This CDR3 region has 18 residues. The J segment lost 5 bases and the V segment lost 3 bases, leaving 17 bases of the junction unmatched. The germline gives CDR1 SEHNR, CDR2 FQNEAQ (reference sequence). The CDR3 here is CASSFPSGWILAGDTQYF. In DNA form, the CDR3 reads TGTGCCAGCAGCTTCCCTAGCGGATGGATACTAGCAGGAGATACGCAGTATTTT.

This chain joins TRBV30 and TRBJ2-7, with 7 nucleotides matching TRBD1. The CDR3 is 13 residues long. With V trimmed by 5 bases and J by 2 bases, 6 bases remained unmatched. Germline loops: CDR1 GTSNPN, CDR2 SVGIG (reference sequence). This CDR3 reads CAWERGTAYEQYF. The CDR3 nucleotides are TGTGCCTGGGAGAGGGGGACAGCCTACGAGCAGTACTTC.

This sequence joins TRBV11-2 and TRBJ1-6, with 9 bases that match TRBD1. The CDR3 spans 15 residues. The germline V gene encodes CDR1 SGHAT and CDR2 FQNNGV. V was clipped by 3 bases and J by 9 bases; unmatched bases: 6. The CDR3 DNA is TGTGCCAGCAGCTTTACACAGGGGGCGCGTTCACCCCTCCACTTT. It yields the protein CASSFTQGARSPLHF.